This T cell receptor (beta chain) was sequenced in a study of cytomegalovirus exposure and HLA in healthy donors. Study-wide points: The authors listed 150 to 200 TCR beta chains as cytomegalovirus-associated.

This PCR relied on a set of 60 Vbeta primers and 13 Jbeta primers. Data came from immunoSEQ multiplex PCR; TCRdb stores just in-frame clones and leaves some out. The sample records about 100,000 clones, approximately 79% being singletons. Turning to this clone: What it binds is not known.

The ends were cut back, 3 bases at V and 2 bases at J, with 20 bases in the middle. This CDR3 has 17 residues. The V gene's germline CDR1 is KGHSH and CDR2 LQKENI. The gene calls are TRBV18 and TRBJ2-7; D possibly corresponds to TRBD1 (6 bases). Sequencing was done on a sample of PBMCs. This clonotype was obtained from a woman aged 40 to 50 in good health and CMV-seronegative. This CDR3 reads CASSPDLGTPNTYEQYF. Written as DNA, the CDR3 is TGTGCCAGCTCACCTGATCTCGGGACACCCAATACCTACGAGCAGTACTTC.